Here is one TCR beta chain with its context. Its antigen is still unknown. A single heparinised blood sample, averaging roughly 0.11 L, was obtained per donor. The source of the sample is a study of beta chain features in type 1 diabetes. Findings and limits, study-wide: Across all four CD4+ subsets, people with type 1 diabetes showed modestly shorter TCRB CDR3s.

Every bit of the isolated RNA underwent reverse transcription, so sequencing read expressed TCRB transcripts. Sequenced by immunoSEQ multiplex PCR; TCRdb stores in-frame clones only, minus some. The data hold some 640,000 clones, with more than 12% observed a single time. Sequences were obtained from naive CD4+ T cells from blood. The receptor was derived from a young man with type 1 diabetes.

The CDR3 sequence is CASSWTSMNEQFF. The CDR3 DNA reads TGTGCCAGCAGTTGGACTAGCATGAATGAGCAGTTCTTC. The chain carries TRBV27 and TRBJ2-1; 8 bases align to TRBD2. Germline V gene sequence: CDR1 MNHEY, CDR2 SMNVEV (reference sequence). Trimming at V came to 4 bases and at J to 7 bases, leaving 3 bases not matched to a gene. This CDR3 has 13 residues.